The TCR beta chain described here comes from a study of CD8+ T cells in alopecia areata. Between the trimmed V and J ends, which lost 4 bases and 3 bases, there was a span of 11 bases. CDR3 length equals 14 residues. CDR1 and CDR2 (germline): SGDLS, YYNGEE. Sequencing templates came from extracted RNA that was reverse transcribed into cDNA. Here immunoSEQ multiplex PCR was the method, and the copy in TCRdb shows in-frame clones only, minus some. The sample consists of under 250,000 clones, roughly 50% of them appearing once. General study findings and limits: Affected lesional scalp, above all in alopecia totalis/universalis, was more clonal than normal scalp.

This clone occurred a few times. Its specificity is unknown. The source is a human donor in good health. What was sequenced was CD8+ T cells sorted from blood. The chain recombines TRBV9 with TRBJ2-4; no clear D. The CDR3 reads CASSSPANKNIQYF. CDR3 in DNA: TGTGCCAGCAGCTCCCCCGCGAACAAAAACATTCAGTACTTC.